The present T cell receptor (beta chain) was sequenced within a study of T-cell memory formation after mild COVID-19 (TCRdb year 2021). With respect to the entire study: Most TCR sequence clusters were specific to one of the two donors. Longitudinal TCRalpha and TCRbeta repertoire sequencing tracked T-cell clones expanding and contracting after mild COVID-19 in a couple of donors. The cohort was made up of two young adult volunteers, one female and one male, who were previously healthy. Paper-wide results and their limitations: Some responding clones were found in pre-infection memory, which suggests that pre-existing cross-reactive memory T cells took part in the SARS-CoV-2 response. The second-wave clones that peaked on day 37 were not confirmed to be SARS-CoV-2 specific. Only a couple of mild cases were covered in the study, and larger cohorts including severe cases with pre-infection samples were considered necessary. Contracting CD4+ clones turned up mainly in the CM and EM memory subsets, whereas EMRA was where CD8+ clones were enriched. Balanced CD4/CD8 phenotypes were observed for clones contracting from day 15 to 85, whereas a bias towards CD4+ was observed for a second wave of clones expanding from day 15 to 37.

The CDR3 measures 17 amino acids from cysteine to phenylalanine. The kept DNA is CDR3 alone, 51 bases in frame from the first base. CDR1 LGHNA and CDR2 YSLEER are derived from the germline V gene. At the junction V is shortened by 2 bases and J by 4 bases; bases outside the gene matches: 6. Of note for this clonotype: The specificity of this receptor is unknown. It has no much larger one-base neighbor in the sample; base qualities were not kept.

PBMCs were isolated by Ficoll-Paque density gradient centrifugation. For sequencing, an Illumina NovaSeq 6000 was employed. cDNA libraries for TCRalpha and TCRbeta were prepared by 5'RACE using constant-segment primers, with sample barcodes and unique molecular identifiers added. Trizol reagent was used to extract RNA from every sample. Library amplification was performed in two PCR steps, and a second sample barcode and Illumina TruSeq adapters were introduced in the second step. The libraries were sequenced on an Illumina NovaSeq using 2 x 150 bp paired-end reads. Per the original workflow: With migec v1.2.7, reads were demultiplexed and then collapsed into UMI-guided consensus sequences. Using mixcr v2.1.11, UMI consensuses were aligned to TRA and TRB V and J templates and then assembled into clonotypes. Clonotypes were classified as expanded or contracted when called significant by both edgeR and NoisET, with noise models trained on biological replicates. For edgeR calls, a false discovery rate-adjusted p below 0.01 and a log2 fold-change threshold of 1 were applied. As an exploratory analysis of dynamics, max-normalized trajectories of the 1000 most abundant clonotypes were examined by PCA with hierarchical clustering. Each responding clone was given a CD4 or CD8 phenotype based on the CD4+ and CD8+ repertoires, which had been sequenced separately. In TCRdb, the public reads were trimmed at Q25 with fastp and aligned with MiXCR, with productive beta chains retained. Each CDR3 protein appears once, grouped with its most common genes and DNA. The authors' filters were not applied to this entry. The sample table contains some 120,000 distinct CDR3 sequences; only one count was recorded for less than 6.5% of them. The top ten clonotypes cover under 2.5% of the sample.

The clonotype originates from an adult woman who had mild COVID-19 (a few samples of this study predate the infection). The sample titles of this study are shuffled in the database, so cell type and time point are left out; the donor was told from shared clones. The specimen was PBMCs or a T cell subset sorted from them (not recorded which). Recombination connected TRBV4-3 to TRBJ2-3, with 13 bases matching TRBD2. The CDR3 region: CASSQPRTSGSADTQYF. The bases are TGCGCCAGCAGCCAACCCCGGACTAGCGGGAGCGCAGATACGCAGTATTTT.